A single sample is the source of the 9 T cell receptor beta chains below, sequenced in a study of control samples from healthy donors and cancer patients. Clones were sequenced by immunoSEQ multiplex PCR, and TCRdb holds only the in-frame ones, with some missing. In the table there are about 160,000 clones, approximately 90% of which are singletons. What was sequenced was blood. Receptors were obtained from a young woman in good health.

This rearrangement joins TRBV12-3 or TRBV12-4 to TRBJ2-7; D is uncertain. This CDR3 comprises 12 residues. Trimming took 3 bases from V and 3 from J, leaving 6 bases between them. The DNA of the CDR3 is TGTGCCAGCAGTTTCCTAGTCTACGAGCAGTACTTC. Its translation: CASSFLVYEQYF.

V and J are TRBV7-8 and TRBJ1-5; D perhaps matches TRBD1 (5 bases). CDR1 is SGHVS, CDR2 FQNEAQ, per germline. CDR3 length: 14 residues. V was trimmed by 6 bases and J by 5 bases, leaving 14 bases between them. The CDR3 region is CASSIDRGDQPQHF. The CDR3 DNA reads TGTGCCAGCAGTATAGACAGAGGCGATCAGCCCCAGCATTTT.

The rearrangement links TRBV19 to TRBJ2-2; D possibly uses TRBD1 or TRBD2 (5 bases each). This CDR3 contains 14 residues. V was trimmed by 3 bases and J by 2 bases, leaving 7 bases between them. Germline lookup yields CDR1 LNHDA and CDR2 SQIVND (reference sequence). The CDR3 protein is CASSMGPNTGELFF. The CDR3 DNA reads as TGTGCCAGTAGTATGGGACCTAACACCGGGGAGCTGTTTTTT.

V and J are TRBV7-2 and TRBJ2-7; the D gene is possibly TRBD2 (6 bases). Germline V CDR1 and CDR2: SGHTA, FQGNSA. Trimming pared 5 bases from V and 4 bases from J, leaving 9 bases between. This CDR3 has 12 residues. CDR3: CASSATRYEQYF. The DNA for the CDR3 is TGTGCCAGCAGCGCGACTAGGTACGAGCAGTACTTC. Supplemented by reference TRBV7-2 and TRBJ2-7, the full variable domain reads GAGVSQSPSNKVTEKGKDVELRCDPISGHTALYWYRQSLGQGLEFLIYFQGNSAPDKSGLPSDRFSAERTGGSVSTLTIQRTQQEDSAVYLCASSATRYEQYFGPGTRLTVT.

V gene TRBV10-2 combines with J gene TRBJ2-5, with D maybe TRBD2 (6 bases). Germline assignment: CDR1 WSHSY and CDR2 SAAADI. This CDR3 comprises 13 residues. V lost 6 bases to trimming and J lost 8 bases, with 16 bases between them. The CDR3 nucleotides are TGCGCCAGCAGAGCTAGCGCCCTGGGTACCCAGTACTTC. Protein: CASRASALGTQYF.

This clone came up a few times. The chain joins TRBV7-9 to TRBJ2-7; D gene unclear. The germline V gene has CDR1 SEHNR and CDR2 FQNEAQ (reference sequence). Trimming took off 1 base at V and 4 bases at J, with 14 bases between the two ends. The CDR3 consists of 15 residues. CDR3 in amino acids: CASSLGANYRYEQYF. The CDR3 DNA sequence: TGTGCCAGCAGCTTAGGTGCGAATTACCGGTACGAGCAGTACTTC. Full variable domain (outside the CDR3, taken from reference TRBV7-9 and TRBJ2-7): DTGVSQNPRHKITKRGQNVTFRCDPISEHNRLYWYRQTLGQGPEFLTYFQNEAQLEKSRLLSDRFSAERPKGSFSTLEIQRTEQGDSAMYLCASSLGANYRYEQYFGPGTRLTVT.

The CDR3 DNA is TGTGCCAGCAGTGAATTAAACAAAGGGACTCCATACGAGCAGTACTTC. It encodes CASSELNKGTPYEQYF. This chain links TRBV25-1 with TRBJ2-7; perhaps TRBD2 as D (6 bases). Germline V CDR1 and CDR2: MGHDK, SYGVNS. The V gene lost 1 base and the J gene lost 4 bases, with 17 bases spanning the gap. CDR3 length: 16 residues.

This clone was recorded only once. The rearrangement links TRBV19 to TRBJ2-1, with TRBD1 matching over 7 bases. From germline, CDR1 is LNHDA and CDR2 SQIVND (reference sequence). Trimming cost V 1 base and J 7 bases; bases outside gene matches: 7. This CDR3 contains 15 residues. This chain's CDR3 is CASSIGTRGRNEQFF. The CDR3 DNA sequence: TGTGCCAGTAGTATAGGCACGAGGGGGCGGAATGAGCAGTTCTTC.

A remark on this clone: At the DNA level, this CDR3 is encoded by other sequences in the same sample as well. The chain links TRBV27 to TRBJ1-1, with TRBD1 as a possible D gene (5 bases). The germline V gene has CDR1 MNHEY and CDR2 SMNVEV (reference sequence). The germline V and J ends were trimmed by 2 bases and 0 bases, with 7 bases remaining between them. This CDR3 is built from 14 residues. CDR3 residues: CASSLGGMNTEAFF. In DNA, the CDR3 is TGTGCCAGCAGTTTAGGGGGGATGAACACTGAAGCTTTCTTT.